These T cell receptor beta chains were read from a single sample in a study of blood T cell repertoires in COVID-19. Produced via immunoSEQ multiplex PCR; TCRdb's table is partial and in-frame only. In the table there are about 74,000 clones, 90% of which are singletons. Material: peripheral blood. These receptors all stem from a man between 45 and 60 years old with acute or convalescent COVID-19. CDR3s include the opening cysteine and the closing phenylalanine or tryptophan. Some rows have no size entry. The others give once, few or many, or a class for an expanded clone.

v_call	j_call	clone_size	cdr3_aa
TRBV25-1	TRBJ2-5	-	CASSPDGAGKYQETQYF
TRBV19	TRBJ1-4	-	CASMRTGYEKLFF
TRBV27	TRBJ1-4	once	CASSNLGLREKLFF
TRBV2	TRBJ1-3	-	CASSVRGMAGNTIYF
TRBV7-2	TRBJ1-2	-	CASSLKYSPYIPYGYTF
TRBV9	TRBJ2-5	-	CASTTGGSRGETQYF
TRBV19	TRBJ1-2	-	CASSTGGTLYGYTF
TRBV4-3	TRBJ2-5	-	CASSQDEETQYF
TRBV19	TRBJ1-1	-	CATMTGGYTEAFF
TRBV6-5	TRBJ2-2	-	CASIDRGNTGELFF
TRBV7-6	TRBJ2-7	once	CASSHSTGTYEQYF
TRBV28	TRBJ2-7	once	CASREGTLSYEQYF
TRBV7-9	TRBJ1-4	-	CASSWWANTNEKLFF
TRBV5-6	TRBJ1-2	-	CASSSGGQGGNYGYTF
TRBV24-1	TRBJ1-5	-	CATSDPAGESGQPQHF
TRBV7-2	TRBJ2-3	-	CASNGRGDTDTQYF
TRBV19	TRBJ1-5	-	CASSGQGGNQPQHF
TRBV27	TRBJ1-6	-	CASSLSVGGTYNSPLHF